The subject of this entry is one T cell receptor beta chain. Its antigen specificity is not known. Per-base qualities were not stored, and no clone one base away is much larger. The library was generated by 5' RACE. The sequencer listed for this sample is Illumina HiSeq 2500. The second PCR ran for roughly 6 to 11 cycles and used a J-beta primer mix along with a sample-barcoded 5' primer. A unique molecular identifier was introduced onto each TCR beta cDNA molecule by a template-switch 5' adaptor carrying 12 random nucleotides. Each sample yielded at least 2.5 million CDR3-containing paired-end reads. First-strand cDNA was synthesized from all RNA with the Mint cDNA synthesis kit, primed by a TRBC-specific oligonucleotide. All cDNA was treated with uracil-DNA glycosylase and then went through a first 18-cycle PCR with the universal primers M1SS and BC2_uni_R. The study's processing was this. Each sample was normalized by randomly selecting 1 million high-quality reads, each carrying a distinct molecular identifier. Reads sharing molecular identifiers were discarded rather than binned into consensus sequences. MiTCR, run with a Q25 quality threshold and the strictest error-elimination algorithm, handled CDR3 identification, clonotype clustering and error correction. A nonparametric unseen species model using Euler transformation provided a lower-bound estimate of total TCR beta diversity. TCRdb cleaned the public reads at Q25 with fastp, built clones with MiXCR and kept in-frame beta chains. One record per CDR3 amino acid sequence lists the most common genes and DNA. These V and J calls are TCRdb output, not the study's own analysis. This sample has about 1 million distinct CDR3 sequences in its table, and roughly 45% of those were observed once. The ten most abundant clones make up approximately 17% of the sample.

Donors were 30 to 45 systemically healthy Caucasian individuals from Russia aged roughly 6 to 95 years. Each donor gave ten milliliters of peripheral blood, collected into EDTA-treated Vacutainer tubes. Ficoll-Paque density-gradient centrifugation was used to isolate PBMCs, with at least 6.5 million per sample. Total RNA was extracted from PBMCs with Trizol reagent, with at least 5 micrograms obtained per sample. For every donor, an aliquot of PBMCs went through flow cytometry to measure the percentages of naive CD45RAhigh/CD27high T cells. The sample originates from a study of blood T cells in healthy people across ages (dated by TCRdb to 2014 to 2015). At the level of the whole study: In model experiments, template switching captured about one uniquely barcoded TCR beta cDNA molecule for every two T cells. The donors were divided into four age groups: young (average around 15 years), middle-aged (approximately 39), aged (about 62) and long-lived (about 84). To avoid experimental bias, donors of different ages were distributed randomly across sequencing lanes. Two additional independent replicas of 1 million unique cDNA reads from the same blood draw were analyzed for two donors (one aged 18 to 29 and one aged 80 or older). Using deep sequencing normalized with unique cDNA molecular identifiers, the study measured how TCR beta repertoire diversity changes with age. Study-wide conclusions, independent of this receptor: Compared with the aged group, the long-lived group had more naive CD4+ T cells, fewer expanded clones and increased TCR diversity, suggesting age selection. Donor CMV infection status was unknown, potentially confounding age-related changes in expanded clonotypes. Conclusive comparison of naive and antigen-experienced compartments was prevented by the profiling of bulk unsorted PBMCs. Estimates of total diversity from one million sequenced T cells were regarded as lower bounds and underestimates. As age increased, observed TCR beta diversity per million T cells dropped in a roughly linear way, and a significant reduction was already evident by age 40. A strong correlation was found between observed TCR beta diversity and the percentage of naive T cells measured by flow cytometry.

The CDR3 spans 15 residues, from the cysteine through the phenylalanine. The only DNA kept is the CDR3, 45 bases in frame from the first base. The germline V gene (reference sequence) yields DFQATT for CDR1 and SNEGSKA for CDR2. The germline V end is reduced by 5 bases and the J end by 1 base; junction bases left unmatched: 4. This TCR derives from a woman aged 55-69 years in good health. Sequencing was done on a sample of blood. The V and J segments used are TRBV20-1 and TRBJ2-6; 8 central nucleotides agree with TRBD2. The CDR3 region reads CSARLAGSGANVLTF. The sequenced DNA is TGCAGTGCTCGGCTAGCGGGTTCTGGGGCCAACGTCCTGACTTTC.